This TCR beta chain was retrieved from a study of vaccination and CD4 T cells after COVID-19. Overall study context: The study drew post-COVID samples a median around 100 days after diagnosis (range 35 to 161). Overlapping spike peptides from SARS-CoV-2, HCoV-NL63, HCoV-OC43 and HCoV-229E served to stimulate the cells. Post-vaccine specimens were obtained a median about 70 days after dose two (range 14 to 241).

Remarks on this clonotype: Its target is unknown.

The treatment denotes: roughly 10-day PBMC culture with coronavirus spike peptide pools or control peptides (ViraFEST assay). The Oncomine TCR Beta short-read assay sequenced DNA from cultured CD4+ T cells. The authors extracted genomic DNA from cultured CD4+ T cells. One entry per CDR3 protein results from TCRdb running MiXCR on the PCR reads. The sample records over 15,000 distinct CDR3 sequences, approximately 50% being singletons. Germline CDR1 and CDR2: MNHNS and SASEGT. This CDR3 has 17 residues. V lost 6 bases and J lost 2, with 21 bases in between. This clonotype was sampled from a human donor with COVID-19. The specimen comprised cultured CD4+ T cells from blood, sampled after SARS-CoV-2 vaccination. The gene calls are TRBV6-1 and TRBJ2-3, with D possibly being TRBD2 (6 bases). CDR3 amino acids: CASSSILASDATDTQYF. The CDR3 DNA sequence: TGTGCCAGCAGCTCAATTCTGGCTAGCGACGCCACAGATACGCAGTATTTT.